Shown below are 30 T cell receptor beta chains from a single sample sequenced in a study of blood T cell repertoires in COVID-19. Produced via immunoSEQ multiplex PCR; TCRdb's table is partial and in-frame only. The sample comprises around 75,000 clones, 79% of which are singletons, and approximately 5% rests with the top ten. The sample comprised peripheral blood. The receptors were gathered from an elderly woman with active or convalescent COVID-19.

The chain links TRBV7-2 to TRBJ2-3; 8 bases are shared with TRBD1. This CDR3 spans 15 amino acids. The germline gives CDR1 SGHTA, CDR2 FQGNSA. Losses at the gene ends were 4 bases for V and 2 bases for J; bases not matched to a gene: 5. The CDR3 region is CASSYRQGFTDTQYF. CDR3 DNA sequence: TGTGCCAGCAGCTACAGACAGGGGTTCACAGATACGCAGTATTTT.

The rearrangement joins TRBV19 to TRBJ2-4, with D possibly TRBD2 on 5 matching bases. The CDR3 is 16 amino acids. CDR1 is LNHDA and CDR2 is SQIVND in the germline V gene (reference sequence). V was trimmed by 5 bases and J by 2 bases, leaving 16 bases between them. The CDR3 bases are TGTGCCAGTAGTCCTCTGGGTCGCGGGTCCAAAAACATTCAGTACTTC. Translating it yields CASSPLGRGSKNIQYF.

The genes are TRBV2 and TRBJ1-2; possibly TRBD1 for D (5 bases). Per the germline V gene, CDR1 is SNHLY and CDR2 is FYNNEI. The CDR3 has 13 amino acids. The V end was cut by 2 bases, the J end by 9 bases, with 13 bases between. CDR3 region: CASSEQAGPSYTF. CDR3 DNA sequence: TGTGCCAGCAGTGAACAGGCGGGACCAAGCTACACCTTC.

V gene TRBV5-1 combines with J gene TRBJ1-6; D gene ambiguous. The germline CDR1 and CDR2 sequences are SGHRS and YFSETQ. The CDR3 runs 17 residues. Trimming cost V 2 bases and J 10 bases, with 22 bases left between them. The CDR3 sequence is CASSFNGYQEPSSPLHF. CDR3 nucleotides: TGCGCCAGCAGCTTTAATGGTTACCAGGAACCCTCCTCACCCCTCCACTTT.

This clone was found once. The chain joins TRBV15 to TRBJ2-1; 7 bases map to TRBD1. After removal of 2 bases from V and 2 bases from J, the junction contained 9 bases not matched to a gene. The CDR3 has 17 residues. Germline CDR1 and CDR2: LNHNV and YYDKDF (reference sequence). The CDR3 protein is CATSRIASTGTYNEQFF. The DNA of the CDR3 is TGTGCCACCAGCAGAATCGCCTCGACAGGGACCTACAATGAGCAGTTCTTC.

The chain joins TRBV19 to TRBJ1-1; 7 nucleotides align to TRBD1. This CDR3 is built from 14 residues. Unmatched junction bases numbered 5, after V lost 5 bases and J lost 2 bases. Looked up from germline, CDR1 is LNHDA and CDR2 is SQIVND (reference sequence). CDR3 amino acids: CASSARGLNTEAFF. The CDR3, as DNA: TGTGCCAGTAGTGCGAGGGGGCTAAACACTGAAGCTTTCTTT.

The genes are TRBV11-2 and TRBJ2-5; 8 nucleotides match TRBD2. The trim removed 8 bases at V and 4 bases at J, leaving 9 bases unmatched. Germline V gene sequence: CDR1 SGHAT, CDR2 FQNNGV. This CDR3 comprises 14 residues. The DNA for the CDR3 is TGTGCCAGCCGGCAAGCGGGAGCGGGAGAGACCCAGTACTTC. Its translation is CASRQAGAGETQYF. Supplemented by reference TRBV11-2 and TRBJ2-5, the full variable domain reads EAGVAQSPRYKIIEKRQSVAFWCNPISGHATLYWYQQILGQGPKLLIQFQNNGVVDDSQLPKDRFSAERLKGVDSTLKIQPAKLEDSAVYLCASRQAGAGETQYFGPGTRLLVL.

The chain uses TRBV4-3 and TRBJ2-5, with 8 nucleotides matching TRBD2. Losses at the gene ends were 1 base for V and 1 base for J; bases not matched to a gene: 11. This CDR3 has 18 residues. The V gene's germline CDR1 is LGHNA and CDR2 YSLEER. CDR3 protein: CASSQAFQGGGSQETQYF. CDR3 sequence (DNA): TGCGCCAGCAGCCAAGCATTTCAGGGCGGGGGGAGCCAAGAGACCCAGTACTTC.

The chain employs TRBV18 and TRBJ2-1, with D maybe TRBD1 (6 bases). V was shortened by 5 bases and J by 8 bases, with 10 bases between the two germline ends. CDR1 is KGHSH and CDR2 is LQKENI in the germline V gene. The CDR3 spans 12 residues. In DNA, the CDR3 is TGTGCCAGCTCATCCAGGGGCTATGAGCAGTTCTTC. Residues: CASSSRGYEQFF.

This clone was observed a few times. This chain links TRBV28 with TRBJ2-7; 7 bases fit TRBD1. There are 18 residues in the CDR3. The junction had 19 bases not matched to a gene; V was cut back by 7 bases and J by 1 base. Germline CDR1 is MDHEN and CDR2 is SYDVKM. The CDR3 sequence: CASTLGFWGTALSYEQYF. The CDR3 DNA reads TGTGCCAGCACCCTGGGTTTCTGGGGGACAGCCCTTTCCTACGAGCAGTACTTC. The full variable domain, with the rest looked up from reference TRBV28 and TRBJ2-7, is DVKVTQSSRYLVKRTGEKVFLECVQDMDHENMFWYRQDPGLGLRLIYFSYDVKMKEKGDIPEGYSVSREKKERFSLILESASTNQTSMYLCASTLGFWGTALSYEQYFGPGTRLTVT.

The chain uses TRBV18 and TRBJ2-1, with D unresolved. From germline, CDR1 is KGHSH and CDR2 LQKENI. CDR3 length: 14 residues. Trimming shortened V by 4 bases and J by 5 bases, and 12 bases separated the two germline ends. The CDR3 loop reads CASSHTTSDNEQFF. The CDR3, as DNA: TGTGCCAGCTCACACACTACGTCTGACAATGAGCAGTTCTTC.

The chain couples TRBV4-3 to TRBJ1-6, with D unresolved. Deletions cut 1 base from V and 7 bases from J, with 8 bases between. The germline CDR1 and CDR2 sequences are LGHNA and YSLEER. CDR3 length equals 14 residues. The CDR3 coding sequence is TGCGCCAGCAGCCAAGCGGAGATGAATTCACCCCTCCACTTT. This encodes CASSQAEMNSPLHF.

V gene TRBV6-2 or TRBV6-3 combines with J gene TRBJ2-4, with TRBD2 as a possible D gene (6 bases). This CDR3 is built from 18 residues. V lost 0 bases and J lost 0, with 15 bases in between. Germline CDR1 is MNHEY and CDR2 is SVGEGT. The CDR3 coding sequence is TGTGCCAGCAGTTACTCGATCGGGGGTCAGATAGCCAAAAACATTCAGTACTTC. This encodes CASSYSIGGQIAKNIQYF.

V usage is TRBV11-2 and J usage is TRBJ2-1; TRBD2 aligns across 10 bases. With 0 bases clipped from V and 3 bases from J, the junction kept 2 bases outside the gene matches. CDR1 is SGHAT and CDR2 is FQNNGV in the germline V gene. The CDR3 has 16 amino acids. The CDR3 loop is CASSLEGTSVYNEQFF. The CDR3 bases are TGTGCCAGCAGCTTAGAGGGGACTAGCGTCTACAATGAGCAGTTCTTC.

The genes are TRBV15 and TRBJ2-1; 8 bases fit TRBD1. Germline loops: CDR1 LNHNV, CDR2 YYDKDF (reference sequence). CDR3 length equals 16 residues. Trimming took 5 bases from V and 6 from J; bases not matched to a gene: 12. The CDR3: CATSSLGQGILNEQFF. Here the CDR3 DNA reads TGTGCCACCAGCTCCCTCGGACAGGGAATTCTCAATGAGCAGTTCTTC.

This chain joins TRBV4-2 and TRBJ2-1; 9 bases are shared with TRBD2. This CDR3 is 17 amino acids long. J gave up 7 bases and V 0 bases, and 10 bases lay outside the gene matches. Germline V gene sequence: CDR1 LGHNA, CDR2 YNFKEQ. The CDR3, as DNA: TGTGCCAGCAGCCAAGATCTTGTCCTAGCGGGAAATAATGAGCAGTTCTTC. It codes for CASSQDLVLAGNNEQFF.

The V gene is TRBV14, the J gene TRBJ2-3; TRBD1 matches 8 bases. Trimming at V came to 1 base and at J to 6 bases, leaving 15 bases not matched to a gene. The CDR3 extends over 18 amino acids. Germline CDR1 and CDR2: SGHDN and FVKESK. CDR3 sequence (DNA): TGTGCCAGCAGCCAAGGGGCGGTTCGGACAGGGATATGGGATACGCAGTATTTT. Its translation is CASSQGAVRTGIWDTQYF.

This chain connects TRBV7-9 to TRBJ2-5; D unresolved. Trimming took 2 bases from V and 3 from J, leaving 7 bases between them. Germline V gene lookup returns CDR1 SEHNR and CDR2 FQNEAQ (reference sequence). The CDR3 extends over 13 amino acids. CDR3 sequence reads: CASSLHSKETQYF. DNA of the CDR3: TGTGCCAGCAGCTTACATAGTAAAGAGACCCAGTACTTC.

The table lists this clone with a count of one. The chain recombines TRBV11-2 with TRBJ2-3, with 7 bases lining up with TRBD1. This CDR3 has 14 residues. Germline lookup yields CDR1 SGHAT and CDR2 FQNNGV. The J segment lost 7 bases and the V segment lost 1 base, leaving 5 bases of the junction unmatched. CDR3 protein: CASSLGVGGNTQYF. The CDR3 nucleotides read TGTGCCAGCAGCTTAGGGGTAGGGGGCAATACGCAGTATTTT.

This chain uses TRBV28 with TRBJ2-1; tentatively, D is TRBD2 (6 bases). Deletions cut 4 bases from V and 8 bases from J, with 18 bases between. CDR3 length equals 15 residues. Germline CDR1 is MDHEN and CDR2 is SYDVKM. For the CDR3, the DNA is TGTGCCAGCAGTTCGCGGGACCCGGGTTGGCATGAGCAGTTCTTC. Translating it yields CASSSRDPGWHEQFF.

This chain links TRBV29-1 with TRBJ2-5, with 10 positions matching TRBD2. The CDR3 length is 14 residues. Germline values: CDR1 SQVTM, CDR2 ANQGSEA. Trimming cost V 3 bases and J 4 bases; bases outside gene matches: 5. The CDR3 sequence is CSVDIAGGLETQYF. The CDR3 coding sequence is TGCAGCGTTGACATAGCGGGGGGTTTAGAGACCCAGTACTTC.

This chain joins TRBV7-2 and TRBJ2-3; D possibly corresponds to TRBD2 (6 bases). The germline V gene encodes CDR1 SGHTA and CDR2 FQGNSA. With 5 bases removed from V and 0 bases from J, the gap between germline ends came to 12 bases. This CDR3 is built from 15 residues. CDR3 sequence: CASSGGHASTDTQYF. CDR3 nucleotide sequence: TGTGCCAGCAGCGGAGGGCACGCCAGCACAGATACGCAGTATTTT.

The V gene is TRBV29-1, the J gene TRBJ1-1; D is undetermined. V was shortened by 6 bases and J by 4 bases, with 12 bases between the two germline ends. CDR3 size: 12 residues. Germline CDR1 SQVTM, CDR2 ANQGSEA. CDR3 sequence: CSVKLTSTEAFF. In nucleotides, the CDR3 is TGCAGCGTAAAGTTGACAAGCACTGAAGCTTTCTTT. The full variable domain, completed using reference TRBV29-1 and TRBJ1-1, is SAVISQKPSRDICQRGTSLTIQCQVDSQVTMMFWYRQQPGQSLTLIATANQGSEATYESGFVIDKFPISRPNLTFSTLTVSNMSPEDSSIYLCSVKLTSTEAFFGQGTRLTVV.

V gene TRBV28 combines with J gene TRBJ2-7; 9 nucleotides agree with TRBD2. CDR3 length: 15 amino acids. The V segment lost 2 bases and the J segment 4 bases; nucleotides outside the gene matches: 6. Germline CDR1 is MDHEN and CDR2 is SYDVKM. The CDR3 protein is CASSLLAAGGYEQYF. The CDR3 nucleotides are TGTGCCAGCAGTTTACTTGCGGCGGGAGGGTACGAGCAGTACTTC. Together with reference TRBV28 and TRBJ2-7, the CDR3 gives the full variable domain: DVKVTQSSRYLVKRTGEKVFLECVQDMDHENMFWYRQDPGLGLRLIYFSYDVKMKEKGDIPEGYSVSREKKERFSLILESASTNQTSMYLCASSLLAAGGYEQYFGPGTRLTVT.

The rearrangement links TRBV15 to TRBJ2-7; 13 nucleotides line up with TRBD2. Trimming cost V 1 base and J 0 bases; bases outside gene matches: 24. The germline gives CDR1 LNHNV, CDR2 YYDKDF (reference sequence). This CDR3 spans 24 amino acids. The CDR3 nucleotides read TGTGCCACCAGCAGAGGAGATGTAGGAGGCGGACTAGCGGGAGTGATCCCCATCTCCTACGAGCAGTACTTC. Translating gives CATSRGDVGGGLAGVIPISYEQYF. The complete variable domain, with remaining parts taken from reference TRBV15 and TRBJ2-7, reads DAMVIQNPRYQVTQFGKPVTLSCSQTLNHNVMYWYQQKSSQAPKLLFHYYDKDFNNEADTPDNFQSRRPNTSFCFLDIRSPGLGDTAMYLCATSRGDVGGGLAGVIPISYEQYFGPGTRLTVT.

This clone was seen a few times. J is TRBJ2-7 and V is TRBV7-3; 7 bases align to TRBD2. This CDR3 spans 15 amino acids. Germline V gene lookup returns CDR1 SGHTA and CDR2 FQGTGA. V lost 2 bases to trimming and J lost 5 bases; unmatched junction nucleotides: 9. In DNA, the CDR3 is TGTGCCAGCAGCTTAGGGCGGGGGAACTACCACGAGCAGTACTTC. It codes for CASSLGRGNYHEQYF. Full variable domain (missing parts from reference TRBV7-3 and TRBJ2-7): GAGVSQTPSNKVTEKGKYVELRCDPISGHTALYWYRQSLGQGPEFLIYFQGTGAADDSGLPNDRFFAVRPEGSVSTLKIQRTERGDSAVYLCASSLGRGNYHEQYFGPGTRLTVT.

J is TRBJ1-2 and V is TRBV28, with 7 bases lining up with TRBD1. Germline values: CDR1 MDHEN, CDR2 SYDVKM. The CDR3 runs 15 residues. J was trimmed by 4 bases and V by 4 bases; bases with no gene match: 9. The CDR3 protein is CASSSQRGQGYGYTF. The DNA of the CDR3 is TGTGCCAGCAGTTCTCAAAGGGGGCAGGGCTATGGCTACACCTTC.

This clone was found a few times. V gene TRBV29-1 combines with J gene TRBJ2-2, with 10 bases fitting TRBD1. J gave up 5 bases and V 0 bases, and 3 bases lay outside the gene matches. CDR3 length: 15 residues. Germline V CDR1 and CDR2: SQVTM, ANQGSEA. The CDR3 reads CSVEDWDRGTGELFF. The CDR3 DNA is TGCAGCGTTGAAGATTGGGACAGGGGAACCGGGGAGCTGTTTTTT.

V usage is TRBV7-2 and J usage is TRBJ1-6, with D hard to call. The CDR3 extends over 16 amino acids. Germline lookup yields CDR1 SGHTA and CDR2 FQGNSA. V gave up 5 bases and J gave up 5 bases, with 16 bases separating them. The CDR3 DNA follows: TGTGCCAGCAGCCTCGAACTACGACGGGATAATTCACCCCTCCACTTT. This translates into CASSLELRRDNSPLHF.

The chain uses TRBV20-1 and TRBJ1-1, with 9 bases identical to TRBD1. Germline CDR1 is DFQATT and CDR2 is SNEGSKA (reference sequence). The length of the CDR3 is 13 residues. Trimming cost V 3 bases and J 3 bases; bases outside gene matches: 2. The CDR3 DNA reads as TGCAGTGCTAGTCGGGACAGGGACACTGAAGCTTTCTTT. This codes for CSASRDRDTEAFF.